Below are 16 T cell receptor beta chains sequenced from a single sample in a study of blood T cell repertoires in COVID-19. Measured with immunoSEQ multiplex PCR; TCRdb has only the in-frame clones, and not every one. The repertoire holds just over 300,000 clones, with about nine tenths as singletons. Input material: PBMCs or T cells enriched from blood (not recorded which). The receptors come from a woman aged 18 to 35 who had recovered from COVID-19.

The chain joins TRBV19 to TRBJ1-5; D might be TRBD1 (6 bases). From germline, CDR1 is LNHDA and CDR2 SQIVND (reference sequence). Trimming stripped 3 bases from V and 5 bases from J, with 17 bases between. The CDR3 length is 16 residues. The CDR3 region has the DNA TGTGCCAGTAGTATTGTAGGCAGGGGCGCTTATCAGCCCCAGCATTTT. Translation: CASSIVGRGAYQPQHF.

This clone was detected only once. J is TRBJ1-5 and V is TRBV21-1; whether TRBD1, the table's D call, matches the DNA was not checked. TRBV21-1 is given as a pseudogene. The CDR3 length is 16 residues. The CDR3 here is CASNPSPRGATQPQHF. The CDR3 DNA follows: TGTGCCAGCAACCCGTCCCCCAGGGGCGCCACTCAGCCCCAGCATTTT.

This clone was seen a few times. In DNA form, the CDR3 reads TGTGCCAGCAGTTCGCAGGGGTCCGGGGAGCTGTTTTTT. Amino acids: CASSSQGSGELFF. The chain has TRBV6-2 or TRBV6-3 and TRBJ2-2; possibly TRBD1 for D (6 bases). Germline V gene lookup returns CDR1 MNHEY and CDR2 SVGEGT. V was trimmed by 4 bases and J by 6 bases, leaving 9 bases between them. The CDR3 spans 13 residues.

The chain uses TRBV9 and TRBJ2-1; tentatively, D is TRBD2 (6 bases). V was pared by 4 bases and J by 3 bases, with 11 bases between. Germline V gives CDR1 SGDLS, CDR2 YYNGEE. CDR3 size: 14 residues. The CDR3 spells CASSPGTHYNEQFF. The CDR3 DNA follows: TGTGCCAGCAGCCCGGGGACTCACTACAATGAGCAGTTCTTC.

The V call is TRBV10-3, the J call TRBJ2-3; possibly TRBD2 for D (7 bases). Germline V gives CDR1 ENHRY, CDR2 SYGVKD. Trimming removed 3 bases from V and 6 bases from J, with 13 bases in between. This CDR3 region has 14 residues. CDR3 DNA sequence: TGTGCCATCAGTGAAGGGGGGGGCAGGGATACGCAGTATTTT. This sequence encodes CAISEGGGRDTQYF.

The chain combines TRBV4-3 with TRBJ1-4; 9 nucleotides match TRBD1. Germline-derived CDR1 and CDR2 are LGHNA and YSLEER. This CDR3 is 14 amino acids long. The junction had 6 bases not matched to a gene; V was cut back by 8 bases and J by 5 bases. The CDR3 DNA follows: TGCGCCAGCGCAACGGACAGGGGAAATGAAAAACTGTTTTTT. Protein product: CASATDRGNEKLFF.

This clone turned up a few times. The rearrangement joins TRBV9 to TRBJ2-1; D call uncertain. The CDR3 is 14 amino acids. Germline V gives CDR1 SGDLS, CDR2 YYNGEE. Deletions cut 2 bases from V and 0 bases from J, with 6 bases between. Written as DNA, the CDR3 is TGTGCCAGCAGCGTGCTGAGCTCCTACAATGAGCAGTTCTTC. Translated: CASSVLSSYNEQFF.

The rearrangement joins TRBV12-3 or TRBV12-4 to TRBJ2-1; 7 bases fit TRBD2. The CDR3 spans 12 residues. V shed 5 bases and J 6 bases; nucleotides not matched to a gene: 1. This chain's CDR3 is CASSPSGNEQFF. The CDR3 region has the DNA TGTGCCAGCAGTCCTAGCGGCAATGAGCAGTTCTTC.

The chain uses TRBV24-1 and TRBJ2-5; weak D call: TRBD2 (5 bases). Germline lookup yields CDR1 KGHDR and CDR2 SFDVKD. The V and J ends lost 1 base and 5 bases respectively, with 16 bases between them. CDR3 length equals 16 residues. CDR3 nucleotides: TGTGCCACCAGTGATTTCCGGGGATCCCCTGGGGAGACCCAGTACTTC. It translates to CATSDFRGSPGETQYF.

J is TRBJ2-3 and V is TRBV6-1, with 11 bases that match TRBD2. The CDR3 is made up of 15 amino acids. The J segment lost 4 bases and the V segment lost 3 bases, leaving 3 bases of the junction unmatched. Germline V gene lookup returns CDR1 MNHNS and CDR2 SASEGT. CDR3 in DNA: TGTGCCAGCAGTGACCCACTAGCGGGGGCAGATACGCAGTATTTT. Encoded protein: CASSDPLAGADTQYF.

The chain joins TRBV18 to TRBJ1-1; 8 bases map to TRBD1. Germline assignment: CDR1 KGHSH and CDR2 LQKENI. The V and J ends lost 4 bases and 4 bases, in that order; junction bases with no gene match: 8. The CDR3 is 15 amino acids. The DNA of the CDR3 is TGTGCCAGCTCACTGCAACAGGGGGAGGGCACTGAAGCTTTCTTT. Protein: CASSLQQGEGTEAFF.

This clone was seen once. The V call is TRBV28, the J call TRBJ1-3; D is ambiguous. V was pared by 7 bases and J by 4 bases, with 8 bases between. CDR1 is MDHEN, CDR2 SYDVKM, per germline. This CDR3 has 12 amino acids. Here the CDR3 reads CASKAAGNTIYF. The CDR3 bases are TGTGCCAGCAAGGCAGCGGGAAACACCATATATTTT.

The chain combines TRBV30 with TRBJ1-5, with D perhaps matching TRBD1 (5 bases). Trimming took off 3 bases at V and 5 bases at J, with 17 bases between the two ends. CDR3 length equals 15 residues. Per the germline V gene, CDR1 is GTSNPN and CDR2 is SVGIG (reference sequence). The CDR3 bases are TGTGCCTGGAGAAGTGGGCCGGGAGGGGATCAGCCCCAGCATTTT. It specifies CAWRSGPGGDQPQHF.

This clone was found once. V gene TRBV4-2 combines with J gene TRBJ2-7; 15 nucleotides match TRBD2. V trimming: 1 base; J trimming: 7 bases; junction bases outside the gene matches: 2. The germline CDR1 and CDR2 sequences are LGHNA and YNFKEQ. This CDR3 has 15 amino acids. Written as DNA, the CDR3 is TGTGCCAGCAGCCAAGGGACTAGCGGGGGGGCGGAGCAGTACTTC. This sequence encodes CASSQGTSGGAEQYF.

The chain has TRBV3-1 (or the pseudogene TRBV3-2) and TRBJ1-1; 9 positions match TRBD1. This CDR3 has 15 amino acids. CDR1 and CDR2 from the germline V gene are LGHDT and YNNKEL (reference sequence). Trimming cost V 1 base and J 10 bases; bases outside gene matches: 10. The CDR3 loop reads CASSQVFSGTGRAFF. In DNA, the CDR3 is TGTGCCAGCAGCCAAGTATTCAGCGGGACAGGGCGAGCTTTCTTT.

The rearrangement uses TRBV9 and TRBJ2-5; no firm D call. Trimming took 0 bases from V and 0 from J, leaving 12 bases between them. The CDR3 has 16 amino acids. Germline CDR1 reads SGDLS; CDR2 reads YYNGEE. CDR3 in DNA: TGTGCCAGCAGCGTAGGGTCACGGTCGTACCAAGAGACCCAGTACTTC. Protein sequence: CASSVGSRSYQETQYF. Drawing the rest from reference TRBV9 and TRBJ2-5, the complete variable domain is DSGVTQTPKHLITATGQRVTLRCSPRSGDLSVYWYQQSLDQGLQFLIQYYNGEERAKGNILERFSAQQFPDLHSELNLSSLELGDSALYFCASSVGSRSYQETQYFGPGTRLLVL.